The rows below give T cell receptor beta chains drawn from one sample of a study of early T cells in non-severe SARS-CoV-2 infection. TCRdb passed the 5' RACE reads through MiXCR, listing each CDR3 protein once. The sample lists 20,000 to 25,000 distinct CDR3 sequences; around 5% were seen once. Material: whole blood. These TCRs come from an adult who was a healthcare worker with PCR-confirmed SARS-CoV-2 infection or an uninfected control (not recorded which). Both conserved end residues are part of each CDR3. A D gene is named only where the DNA matches it firmly. Expanded clones get a size class; other rows say once, few or many, or leave the size out.

v_call	clone_size	d_call	j_call	cdr3_nt	cdr3_aa
TRBV19	many	-	TRBJ2-1	TGTGCCAGCAACGCAGGGAGCTCCTACAATGAGCAGTTCTTC	CASNAGSSYNEQFF
TRBV5-1	few	TRBD1	TRBJ2-3	TGCGCCAGCAGACTTCAGGGGGCTTACTCAGATACGCAGTATTTT	CASRLQGAYSDTQYF
TRBV6-5	-	-	TRBJ2-5	TGTGCCAGCAGTTACGGGCCCTCCCAGTACTTC	CASSYGPSQYF
TRBV20-1	many	TRBD2	TRBJ2-3	TGCAGTGCCCCTCGGGGGGGAGTAGGCACAGATACGCAGTATTTT	CSAPRGGVGTDTQYF
TRBV21-1	many	-	TRBJ2-6	TGTGCCAGCTCCGAGGGGAGTTTCTCTGGGGCCAACGTCCTGACTTTC	CASSEGSFSGANVLTF
TRBV20-1	few	TRBD2	TRBJ2-7	TGCAGTGCAACCGGGACTAGCGGGGCATACGAGCAGTACTTC	CSATGTSGAYEQYF
TRBV20-1	many	-	TRBJ2-7	TGCAGTGCTAGATGGGCAGGGGAGGAGCAGTACTTC	CSARWAGEEQYF
TRBV7-9	many	-	TRBJ2-1	TGTGCCAGCAGCTCTTACGCGGGGGCTGGGTATAGTGAGCAGTTCTTC	CASSSYAGAGYSEQFF
TRBV3-1	few	-	TRBJ2-3	TGTGCCAGCAGCCGAAGGGTGGGGGGTCGCACAGATACGCAGTATTTT	CASSRRVGGRTDTQYF
TRBV29-1	many	-	TRBJ1-2	TGCAGCGTTGATCCAGGGTCCTATGGCTACACCTTC	CSVDPGSYGYTF
TRBV10-1	many	TRBD2	TRBJ2-7	TGCGCCAGCAGTGAGGGTCAGCGGGGGCTTTCCTACGAGCAGTACTTC	CASSEGQRGLSYEQYF